The next 4 T cell receptor beta chains were all read from a single sample in a study of regulatory T cells in long-lasting Graves disease. Regarding time point: newly diagnosed GD, antithyroid drugs for less than 3 months. RNA isolated from PBMCs was used to make the TCR library. iRepertoire HTBI primers and Arm-PCR of CDR3 regions built TCR beta libraries. TCRdb processed the multiplex PCR reads anew with MiXCR; each CDR3 protein has one entry. The sample records 400,000 to 550,000 distinct CDR3 sequences, roughly 15% being singletons. These data were also reused for a study on T cells in Graves' hyperthyroidism and ophthalmopathy.

Here the sequenced sample was peripheral blood mononuclear cells (PBMCs), taken at new diagnosis, from a patient treated with antithyroid drugs. Every receptor here comes from a woman younger than 35 with Graves disease.

With respect to this clonotype: A much larger clone lies a single base off, so this may be a read error. The chain links TRBV11-3 to TRBJ2-1; 8 bases are a match to TRBD2. CDR3 length equals 14 residues. After removal of 5 bases from V and 10 bases from J, the junction contained 10 bases not matched to a gene. Germline V gene sequence: CDR1 SGHNT, CDR2 YENEEA. The CDR3 region is CASSPGTRSYEQFF. In DNA, the CDR3 is TGTGCCAGCAGCCCAGGGACTAGATCTTACGAGCAGTTCTTC.

This chain uses TRBV28 with TRBJ2-3; 9 nucleotides match TRBD2. Trimming removed 7 bases from V and 4 bases from J; junction bases left unmatched: 9. Germline CDR1 reads MDHEN; CDR2 reads SYDVKM. This CDR3 is 15 amino acids long. The CDR3 nucleotides are TGTGCCAGCATTAGCGCGGGAGGGCCTGCAGATACGCAGTATTTT. Translated: CASISAGGPADTQYF.

The chain combines TRBV12-5 with TRBJ2-3; 11 positions agree with TRBD2. Germline values: CDR1 LGHNT, CDR2 FRNRAP. The CDR3 is 19 residues long. The ends lost 2 bases at V and 4 bases at J; junction bases unmatched: 14. Here the CDR3 reads CASGLSRRGLAGGPDTQYF. CDR3 sequence (DNA): TGTGCTAGTGGTTTGAGCCGGAGGGGGCTAGCGGGAGGTCCAGATACGCAGTATTTT.

At least ten counts were recorded for this clonotype. The chain couples TRBV4-1 to TRBJ2-1; the match to TRBD2 covers 13 bases. CDR1 MGHRA and CDR2 YSYEKL come from the germline V gene. The CDR3 totals 15 residues. V shed 4 bases and J 9 bases; nucleotides not matched to a gene: 6. Written as DNA, the CDR3 is TGCGCCAGCAGCCTAGCCGGGACTAGCGGGATTGAGCAGTTCTTC. Its translation: CASSLAGTSGIEQFF.